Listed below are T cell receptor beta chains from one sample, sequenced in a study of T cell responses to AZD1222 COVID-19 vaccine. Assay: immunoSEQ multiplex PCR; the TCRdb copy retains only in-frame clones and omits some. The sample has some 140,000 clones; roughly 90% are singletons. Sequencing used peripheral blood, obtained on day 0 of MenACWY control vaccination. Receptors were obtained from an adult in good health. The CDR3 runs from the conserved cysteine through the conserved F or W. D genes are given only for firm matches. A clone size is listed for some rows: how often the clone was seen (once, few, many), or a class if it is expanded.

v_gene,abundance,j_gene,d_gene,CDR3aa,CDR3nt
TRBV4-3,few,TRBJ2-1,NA,CASSQERGGYEQFF,TGCGCCAGCAGCCAAGAAAGGGGCGGGTATGAGCAGTTCTTC
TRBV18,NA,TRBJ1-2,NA,CASSLGTSNYGYTF,TGTGCCAGCTCCCTTGGGACCTCTAACTATGGCTACACCTTC
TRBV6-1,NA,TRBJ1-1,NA,CASSDMDRPNTEAFF,TGTGCCAGCAGTGACATGGACAGACCCAACACTGAAGCTTTCTTT
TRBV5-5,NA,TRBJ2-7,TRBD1,CASSLTGGEQYF,TGTGCCAGCAGCTTAACAGGGGGAGAGCAGTACTTC
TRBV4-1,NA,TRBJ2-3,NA,CASSQDMVVSSTDTQYF,TGCGCCAGCAGCCAAGATATGGTCGTCAGTAGCACAGATACGCAGTATTTT
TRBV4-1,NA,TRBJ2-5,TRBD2,CASSQLGLAGQETQYF,TGCGCCAGCAGCCAACTTGGACTAGCGGGTCAAGAGACCCAGTACTTC
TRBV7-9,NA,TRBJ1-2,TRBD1,CASSHQGTANYGYTF,TGTGCCAGCAGCCACCAGGGGACAGCTAACTATGGCTACACCTTC
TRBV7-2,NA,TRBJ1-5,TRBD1,CASSLGQGYLGNQPQHF,TGTGCCAGCAGCTTAGGACAGGGATATCTGGGCAATCAGCCCCAGCATTTT
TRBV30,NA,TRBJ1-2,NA,CAWNEGVYGYTF,TGTGCCTGGAACGAAGGAGTCTATGGCTACACCTTC
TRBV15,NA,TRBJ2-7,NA,CATSRGGDSYEQYF,TGTGCCACCAGCAGGGGGGGCGATTCCTACGAGCAGTACTTC
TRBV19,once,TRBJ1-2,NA,CASIGPRTGRSWGYTF,TGTGCCAGTATCGGGCCCCGGACTGGACGATCCTGGGGCTACACCTTC
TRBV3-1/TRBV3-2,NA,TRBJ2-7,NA,CASSQVGISRTDPKISYEQYF,TGTGCCAGCAGCCAAGTGGGCATAAGCAGGACAGACCCAAAAATTTCCTACGAGCAGTACTTC